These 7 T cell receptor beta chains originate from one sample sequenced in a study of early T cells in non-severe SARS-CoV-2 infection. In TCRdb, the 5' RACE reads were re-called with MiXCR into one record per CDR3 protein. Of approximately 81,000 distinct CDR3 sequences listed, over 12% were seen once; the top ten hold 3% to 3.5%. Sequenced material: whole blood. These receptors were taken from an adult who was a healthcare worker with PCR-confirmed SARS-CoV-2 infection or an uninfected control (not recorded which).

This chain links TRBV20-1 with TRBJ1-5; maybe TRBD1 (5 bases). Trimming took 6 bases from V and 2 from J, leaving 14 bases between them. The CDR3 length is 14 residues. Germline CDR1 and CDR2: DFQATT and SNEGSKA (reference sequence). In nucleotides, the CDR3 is TGCAGTGCAATGACAGCCCTGGGCAATCAGCCCCAGCATTTT. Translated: CSAMTALGNQPQHF.

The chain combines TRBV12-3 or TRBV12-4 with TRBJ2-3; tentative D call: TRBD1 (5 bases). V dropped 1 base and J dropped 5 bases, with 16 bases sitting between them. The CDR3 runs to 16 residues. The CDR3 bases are TGTGCCAGCAGTTTAGGAGTGGGTCAGGGCTTAGATACGCAGTATTTT. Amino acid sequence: CASSLGVGQGLDTQYF.

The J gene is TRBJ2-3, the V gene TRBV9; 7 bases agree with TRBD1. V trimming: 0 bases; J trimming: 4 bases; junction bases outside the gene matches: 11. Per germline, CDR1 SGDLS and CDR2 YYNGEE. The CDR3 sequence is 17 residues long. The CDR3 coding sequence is TGTGCCAGCAGCGTAGGAGTTAGGGGGCTAGCTCCAGATACGCAGTATTTT. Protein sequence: CASSVGVRGLAPDTQYF.

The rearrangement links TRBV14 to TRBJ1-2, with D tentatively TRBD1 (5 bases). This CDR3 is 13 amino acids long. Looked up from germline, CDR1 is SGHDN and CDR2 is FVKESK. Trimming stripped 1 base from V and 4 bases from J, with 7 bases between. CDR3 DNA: TGTGCCAGCAGCCAAGTAGGGACCTATGGCTACACCTTC. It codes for CASSQVGTYGYTF.

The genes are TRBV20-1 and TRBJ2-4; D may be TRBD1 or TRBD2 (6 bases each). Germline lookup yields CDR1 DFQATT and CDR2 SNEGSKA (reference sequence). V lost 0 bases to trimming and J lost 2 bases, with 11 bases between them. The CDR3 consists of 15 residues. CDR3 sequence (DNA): TGCAGTGCTAGAGACCGGGGGCCTACCAAAAACATTCAGTACTTC. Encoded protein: CSARDRGPTKNIQYF.

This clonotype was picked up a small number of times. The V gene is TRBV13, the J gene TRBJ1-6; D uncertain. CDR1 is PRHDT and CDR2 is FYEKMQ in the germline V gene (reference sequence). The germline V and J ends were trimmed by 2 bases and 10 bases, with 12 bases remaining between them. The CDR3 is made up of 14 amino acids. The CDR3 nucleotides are TGTGCCAGCAGCTTATCCCGGTATGGCTCACCCCTCCACTTT. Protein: CASSLSRYGSPLHF. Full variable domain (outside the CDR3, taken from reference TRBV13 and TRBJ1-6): AAGVIQSPRHLIKEKRETATLKCYPIPRHDTVYWYQQGPGQDPQFLISFYEKMQSDKGSIPDRFSAQQFSDYHSELNMSSLELGDSALYFCASSLSRYGSPLHFGNGTRLTVT.

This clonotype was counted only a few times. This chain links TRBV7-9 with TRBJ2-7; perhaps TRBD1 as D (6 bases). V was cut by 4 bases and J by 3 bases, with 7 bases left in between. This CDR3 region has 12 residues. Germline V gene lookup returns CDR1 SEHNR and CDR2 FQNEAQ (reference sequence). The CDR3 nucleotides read TGTGCCAGCAGCTGGACAGACTACGAGCAGTACTTC. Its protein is CASSWTDYEQYF.